A selection of T cell receptor beta chains follows, all from one sample in a study of T cell responses to AZD1222 COVID-19 vaccine. Sequencing used immunoSEQ multiplex PCR; TCRdb keeps in-frame clones, though not all of them. This table holds fewer than 110,000 clones, around 87% found once. The starting material was peripheral blood, obtained on day 0 of AZD1222 vaccination. The source is an adult in good health. The CDR3 runs from the conserved cysteine through the conserved F or W. A D gene is named only where the DNA matches it firmly. Clone size is shown for a subset of rows, as once, few, many or a class of expanded clone.

TRBV4-1	NA	TRBJ1-1	NA	CASSPIGQGDTEAFF	TGCGCCAGCAGCCCTATCGGGCAGGGCGACACTGAAGCTTTCTTT
TRBV11-2	NA	TRBJ1-4	TRBD1	CASSLGQGHEKLFF	TGTGCCAGCAGCTTGGGACAGGGACATGAAAAACTGTTTTTT
TRBV18	once	TRBJ2-1	TRBD1	CASSPGTGGLGEQFF	TGTGCCAGCTCACCTGGGACAGGGGGACTTGGTGAGCAGTTCTTC
TRBV21-1	NA	TRBJ2-7	NA	CASSNPADRSYEQYF	TGTGCCAGCAGCAACCCCGCGGACAGGAGCTACGAGCAGTACTTC
TRBV9	NA	TRBJ1-3	NA	CASSLDDRSPTISGNTIYF	TGTGCCAGCAGCCTAGACGACAGAAGTCCAACAATATCTGGAAACACCATATATTTT
TRBV7-9	NA	TRBJ1-6	NA	CASSIRQDSDSPLHF	TGTGCCAGCAGCATCCGCCAGGACTCTGATTCACCCCTCCACTTT
TRBV6-2/TRBV6-3	NA	TRBJ2-2	NA	CASSRWDTSNTGELFF	TGTGCCAGCAGTAGATGGGACACCTCGAACACCGGGGAGCTGTTTTTT
TRBV7-2	NA	TRBJ1-6	NA	CASSLGPNNSPLHF	TGTGCCAGCAGTTTGGGACCGAATAATTCACCCCTCCACTTT
TRBV6-5	NA	TRBJ1-6	TRBD1	CASSWTGGYNSPLHF	TGTGCCAGCAGTTGGACAGGAGGTTATAATTCACCCCTCCACTTT
TRBV4-3	NA	TRBJ1-2	NA	CASSYDRGDNYGYTF	TGCGCCAGCAGCTATGACAGAGGAGATAACTATGGCTACACCTTC
TRBV2	NA	TRBJ1-2	TRBD1	CASSGRGTGGFGYTF	TGTGCCAGCAGTGGGCGGGGGACAGGGGGCTTTGGCTACACCTTC
TRBV14	once	TRBJ2-3	TRBD1	CASSQPTGLADTQYF	TGTGCCAGCAGCCAACCGACAGGGTTAGCAGATACGCAGTATTTT
TRBV2	once	TRBJ2-3	NA	CALTGAGSSDTQYF	TGTGCCTTAACCGGGGCGGGGTCCTCAGATACGCAGTATTTT
TRBV5-1	NA	TRBJ2-1	TRBD2	CASSGLAGGNEQFF	TGCGCCAGCAGCGGGCTAGCGGGAGGGAATGAGCAGTTCTTC
TRBV7-2	NA	TRBJ2-7	NA	CASSRDLFYEQYF	TGTGCCAGCAGCAGGGACCTCTTCTACGAGCAGTACTTC
TRBV2	NA	TRBJ1-1	NA	CASKGDQGRAAFF	TGTGCCAGCAAGGGGGACCAGGGGAGAGCGGCTTTCTTT
TRBV30	NA	TRBJ2-2	TRBD2	CAGAGGWGELFF	TGTGCCGGGGCGGGGGGTTGGGGGGAGCTGTTTTTT
TRBV15	NA	TRBJ2-7	NA	CATSRDRGSYEQYF	TGTGCCACCAGCAGAGACAGGGGAAGCTACGAGCAGTACTTC
TRBV4-3	NA	TRBJ2-7	NA	CASSQTAGGVLDEQYF	TGCGCCAGCAGCCAAACGGCGGGTGGGGTCCTCGACGAGCAGTACTTC
TRBV7-9	NA	TRBJ1-1	NA	CASSPIPTEAFF	TGTGCCAGCAGCCCCATTCCGACTGAAGCTTTCTTT
TRBV28	few	TRBJ2-3	NA	CASSLWPPERSTDTQYF	TGTGCCAGCAGTTTATGGCCCCCGGAGCGGAGCACAGATACGCAGTATTTT
TRBV4-2	NA	TRBJ2-3	TRBD1	CASSQELDRPTDTQYF	TGTGCCAGCAGCCAAGAGCTGGACAGGCCCACAGATACGCAGTATTTT
TRBV19	NA	TRBJ2-1	NA	CASSIAGDRRYNEQFF	TGTGCCAGTAGTATAGCTGGTGACCGAAGGTACAATGAGCAGTTCTTC
TRBV29-1	NA	TRBJ1-4	NA	CSARDSGMGKLFF	TGCAGCGCTCGAGACAGTGGCATGGGAAAACTGTTTTTT
TRBV9	NA	TRBJ2-3	NA	CASSESRDRHTTDTQYF	TGTGCCAGCAGCGAAAGCCGGGACCGCCACACCACAGATACGCAGTATTTT